This T cell receptor (beta chain) is from a study of T cells after posttransplantation cyclophosphamide. As for this clone: The target antigen is unknown.

General study points: Later post-transplant blood repertoires were often dominated by donor CD8+ memory clones.

The CDR3 covers 13 residues. In germline, CDR1 is SGDLS, CDR2 YYNGEE. The ends were cut back, 5 bases at V and 4 bases at J, with 9 bases in the middle. The repertoire was sequenced with immunoSEQ multiplex PCR; TCRdb's copy has only in-frame clones and lacks some. The sample holds tens of thousands of clones, and no clone turns up only once. The source is a woman between 50 and 59 years old in good health and a related stem cell transplant donor. The chain uses TRBV9 and TRBJ2-2, with D possibly matching TRBD2 (6 bases). Sequenced material: PBMCs. CDR3 region: CASRLGGTGELFF. As DNA, the CDR3 is TGTGCCAGCAGGCTGGGGGGCACCGGGGAGCTGTTTTTT.